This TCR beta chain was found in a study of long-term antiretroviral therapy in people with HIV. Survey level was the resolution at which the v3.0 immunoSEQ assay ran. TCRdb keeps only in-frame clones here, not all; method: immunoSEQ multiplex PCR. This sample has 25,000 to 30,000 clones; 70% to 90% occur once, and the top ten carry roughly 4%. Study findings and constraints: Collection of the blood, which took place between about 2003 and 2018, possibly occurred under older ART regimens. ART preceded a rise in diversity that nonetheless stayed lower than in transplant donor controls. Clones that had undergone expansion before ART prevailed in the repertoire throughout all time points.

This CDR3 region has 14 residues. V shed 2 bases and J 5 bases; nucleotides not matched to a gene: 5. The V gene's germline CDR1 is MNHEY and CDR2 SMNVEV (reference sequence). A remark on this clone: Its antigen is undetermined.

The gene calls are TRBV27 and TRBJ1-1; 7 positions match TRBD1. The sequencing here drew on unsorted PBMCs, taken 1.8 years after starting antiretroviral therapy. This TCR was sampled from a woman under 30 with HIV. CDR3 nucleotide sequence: TGTGCCAGCAGTTTAAAGGGGGCGCGGACTGAAGCTTTCTTT. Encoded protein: CASSLKGARTEAFF.